This T cell receptor (beta chain) is from a study of blood T cells in healthy people across ages. Study-wide results and caveats: Naive T cell percentage showed a strong correlation with TCR beta diversity. Diversity of TCR beta per million T cells declined in a roughly linear way with age.

A word on this clonotype: Antigen specificity is unknown.

There were healthy Caucasian individuals from Russia, aged 6 to 90, serving as donors. It was with a sample-barcoded 5' primer and a J-beta primer mix that a second PCR of about 6 to 12 cycles was run. Each cDNA molecule carried a tag from a template-switch adaptor that contained 12 random nucleotides. TCRdb independently ran MiXCR on the 5' RACE reads; one entry per CDR3 protein. The sample shows about 1,800,000 distinct CDR3 sequences, 28% of them seen only once. The CDR3 runs to 14 residues. Germline V gene lookup returns CDR1 KGHSH and CDR2 LQKENI. V was pared by 3 bases and J by 3 bases, with 2 bases of the junction left unmatched.

This chain uses TRBV18 with TRBJ1-1, with 9 bases matching TRBD1. The receptor comes from a woman in her twenties or thirties in good health. What was sequenced was blood. As DNA, the CDR3 is TGTGCCAGCTCACCGGGGACAGGGCACACTGAAGCTTTCTTT. Residues: CASSPGTGHTEAFF.